One T cell receptor beta chain is described in this entry. This sample is part of a study of T cell clusters in autoimmune cytopenias. TRB rearrangements were amplified by touch-down multiplex PCR with mixed TRB-A/B primers. Reanalyzing the multiplex PCR reads, TCRdb keeps one entry per CDR3 protein, without DNA. The table lists around 8,000 distinct CDR3 sequences. Each sample's input was around 250 ng genomic DNA, some 38,000 genome equivalents. The length of the CDR3 is 16 residues. Per germline, CDR1 SGHDT and CDR2 YYEEEE. The receptor's source is a human donor with an autoimmune cytopenia or autoimmune hepatitis (not recorded which). This chain joins TRBV5-6 and TRBJ2-2; TCRdb indicates TRBD2, and absent DNA this call remains unverified. The specimen was peripheral blood. The CDR3 sequence is CASSTYSRGSTGELFF.